This T cell receptor (beta chain) derives from a study of blood T cell repertoires in COVID-19. This clone appeared a few times. Profiling relied on immunoSEQ multiplex PCR, and the TCRdb table lists in-frame clones only, not all of them. This sample has 55,000 to 75,000 clones, with over 70% found just once. Germline assignment: CDR1 SGHRS and CDR2 YFSETQ. Germline trimming cut 3 bases from V and 4 bases from J; bases unmatched to any gene: 9. The CDR3 consists of 15 residues. The source material was peripheral blood. V and J are TRBV5-1 and TRBJ2-5, with 7 nucleotides matching TRBD2. The receptor was derived from a woman in her 70s with acute or convalescent COVID-19. The CDR3 nucleotides read TGCGCCAGCAGCTCTCGCAGGACTAGTCTAGAGACCCAGTACTTC. It codes for CASSSRRTSLETQYF.